One and the same sample provided the 15 T cell receptor beta chains below, sequenced in a study of CD8 T cells in ankylosing spondylitis. TCRdb reprocessed the 5' RACE reads with MiXCR, giving one entry per CDR3 protein. The table shows 110,000 to 150,000 distinct CDR3 sequences, with roughly 8.4% occurring only once. The sample comprised synovial fluid, either unsorted or a sorted T cell fraction (not recorded which). The receptors shown here come from a male donor with ankylosing spondylitis.

At least ten counts were recorded for this clonotype. This chain links TRBV29-1 with TRBJ2-5; perhaps D is TRBD1 or TRBD2 (6 bases each). V shed 2 bases and J shed 7 bases, with 11 bases lying between them. The CDR3 sequence is 12 residues long. Germline assignment: CDR1 SQVTM and CDR2 ANQGSEA. The CDR3, as DNA: TGCAGCGTTGAATTGGGGGGCGGGACCCAGTACTTC. Its translation is CSVELGGGTQYF.

This clonotype was counted ten times or more. This chain uses TRBV4-2 with TRBJ1-1; D is uncertain. Germline V gene lookup returns CDR1 LGHNA and CDR2 YNFKEQ. The CDR3 runs 13 residues. The V end lost 0 bases, the J end lost 5 bases, and 7 bases lay between the germline ends. CDR3 sequence reads: CASSQDSRTEAFF. The CDR3 DNA follows: TGTGCCAGCAGCCAAGATTCAAGGACTGAAGCTTTCTTT.

V gene TRBV7-9 combines with J gene TRBJ2-7, with D unclear. Germline CDR1 SEHNR, CDR2 FQNEAQ (reference sequence). The CDR3 totals 14 residues. The germline V and J ends were trimmed by 5 bases and 2 bases, with 13 bases remaining between them. The CDR3 loop is CASSEFSGPYEQYF. CDR3 bases: TGTGCCAGCAGCGAATTTTCGGGCCCCTACGAGCAGTACTTC.

A few counts support this clonotype. This sequence joins TRBV7-2 and TRBJ1-4, with 7 bases aligning to TRBD1. Germline trimming cut 5 bases from V and 5 bases from J; bases unmatched to any gene: 5. Germline V CDR1 and CDR2: SGHTA, FQGNSA. This CDR3 spans 14 amino acids. The CDR3 loop reads CASSPRTGNEKLFF. CDR3 bases: TGTGCCAGCAGCCCCAGGACAGGAAATGAAAAACTGTTTTTT.

This clonotype was counted at least ten times. This chain connects TRBV20-1 to TRBJ2-7, with D unclear. The CDR3 consists of 14 residues. V lost 0 bases and J lost 3, with 12 bases in between. Germline assignment: CDR1 DFQATT and CDR2 SNEGSKA (reference sequence). DNA for the CDR3: TGCAGTGCTAGAGATCCCAGGACCCTCTACGAGCAGTACTTC. Its protein product is CSARDPRTLYEQYF.

This clonotype was seen many times. The chain is built from TRBV12-3 or TRBV12-4 and TRBJ2-3; D perhaps matches TRBD1 (6 bases). With 1 base removed from V and 4 bases from J, the gap between germline ends came to 12 bases. This CDR3 contains 15 residues. The CDR3 protein is CASSLGDTGSDTQYF. The CDR3 nucleotides read TGTGCCAGCAGTTTAGGGGACACAGGGTCAGATACGCAGTATTTT.

This clonotype was recorded many times. The V call is TRBV15, the J call TRBJ1-5, with a possible D match to TRBD1 (5 bases). Germline V gene lookup returns CDR1 LNHNV and CDR2 YYDKDF (reference sequence). The CDR3 covers 17 residues. Trimming took 3 bases from V and 0 from J, leaving 15 bases between them. The CDR3: CATSRGIGAYSNQPQHF. In DNA, the CDR3 is TGTGCCACCAGCAGGGGGATAGGGGCTTATAGCAATCAGCCCCAGCATTTT. The full variable domain, completed using reference TRBV15 and TRBJ1-5, is DAMVIQNPRYQVTQFGKPVTLSCSQTLNHNVMYWYQQKSSQAPKLLFHYYDKDFNNEADTPDNFQSRRPNTSFCFLDIRSPGLGDTAMYLCATSRGIGAYSNQPQHFGDGTRLSIL.

This clonotype was picked up a small number of times. The chain recombines TRBV28 with TRBJ2-3; D perhaps matches TRBD2 (5 bases). The CDR3 sequence is 12 residues long. Trimming took 2 bases from V and 9 from J, leaving 9 bases between them. From germline, CDR1 is MDHEN and CDR2 SYDVKM. CDR3 in DNA: TGTGCCAGCAGTTTAACCCGACTAACGCAGTATTTT. Its translation: CASSLTRLTQYF.

The V gene is TRBV27, the J gene TRBJ1-1, with no clear D. CDR1 and CDR2 (germline): MNHEY, SMNVEV (reference sequence). Trimming stripped 4 bases from V and 9 bases from J, with 15 bases between. The CDR3 runs to 13 residues. The CDR3 loop is CASSSPDSFKAFF. CDR3 coding DNA: TGTGCCAGCAGTTCCCCGGACTCCTTCAAAGCTTTCTTT.

In its sample, this clonotype was seen a few times. The chain joins TRBV5-1 to TRBJ1-2, with a tentative D call TRBD1 (6 bases). The germline V and J ends were trimmed by 1 base and 4 bases, with 17 bases remaining between them. The CDR3 contains 16 residues. Germline V gene sequence: CDR1 SGHRS, CDR2 YFSETQ. The CDR3 loop reads CASSLTGIGDGYGYTF. CDR3 DNA sequence: TGCGCCAGCAGCTTGACAGGGATCGGGGATGGCTATGGCTACACCTTC.

This clonotype turned up a few times. The chain links TRBV3-1 to TRBJ2-3, with D perhaps TRBD1 (6 bases). The CDR3 contains 13 residues. V dropped 4 bases and J dropped 9 bases, with 14 bases sitting between them. Germline assignment: CDR1 LGHDT and CDR2 YNNKEL (reference sequence). The CDR3 reads CASSLYTGQTQYF. The CDR3 DNA sequence: TGTGCCAGCAGCCTTTATACTGGACAGACGCAGTATTTT.

This clonotype was observed a handful of times. V usage is TRBV9 and J usage is TRBJ2-5, with no clear D. Germline loops: CDR1 SGDLS, CDR2 YYNGEE. Trimming took off 3 bases at V and 2 bases at J, with 14 bases between the two ends. The CDR3 spans 15 residues. CDR3 loop: CASSDKGLGQETQYF. Here the CDR3 DNA reads TGTGCCAGCAGCGATAAGGGCCTCGGGCAAGAGACCCAGTACTTC.

Only a few counts were recorded for this clonotype. The genes are TRBV4-3 and TRBJ2-7; D possibly matches TRBD1 or TRBD2 (5 bases each). Trimming removed 1 base at V and 6 bases at J, with 13 bases between. Germline values: CDR1 LGHNA, CDR2 YSLEER. This CDR3 spans 14 amino acids. The CDR3 spells CASSQGLRGVEQYF. The CDR3 DNA reads as TGCGCCAGCAGCCAAGGCCTACGAGGGGTCGAGCAGTACTTC.

This clonotype has a count of ten or more. The V call is TRBV30, the J call TRBJ1-5; possibly TRBD1 for D (5 bases). Germline CDR1 is GTSNPN and CDR2 is SVGIG (reference sequence). V dropped 1 base and J dropped 4 bases, with 11 bases sitting between them. CDR3 size: 14 residues. CDR3 coding DNA: TGTGCCTGGAGTGGATCAGGGAGGAATCAGCCCCAGCATTTT. This gives the protein CAWSGSGRNQPQHF. Complete variable domain (other parts from reference TRBV30 and TRBJ1-5): SQTIHQWPATLVQPVGSPLSLECTVEGTSNPNLYWYRQAAGRGLQLLFYSVGIGQISSEVPQNLSASRPQDRQFILSSKKLLLSDSGFYLCAWSGSGRNQPQHFGDGTRLSIL.

This clonotype appeared a few times. This chain links TRBV5-4 with TRBJ1-2, with 7 bases fitting TRBD1. Unmatched junction bases numbered 1, after V lost 0 bases and J lost 5 bases. From germline, CDR1 is SGHNT and CDR2 YYREEE (reference sequence). The CDR3 consists of 13 residues. As DNA, the CDR3 is TGTGCCAGCAGCTTGGAGGGACAGTATGGCTACACCTTC. Its protein product is CASSLEGQYGYTF.